This record looks at one TCR beta chain sequence and its context. Its antigen remains unidentified. The sample carries other DNA sequences with the same CDR3. The record originates from a study of shared clonotypes between healthy human individuals. Notes on the study in general: Clonotypes that were shared across four donors made up approximately 5% of naive CD4 clonotypes.

The CDR3 length is 15 residues. Trimming took off 0 bases at V and 0 bases at J, with 9 bases between the two ends. CDR1 is MNHEY and CDR2 is SVGAGI in the germline V gene. The method was immunoSEQ multiplex PCR; TCRdb's version includes in-frame clones alone and lacks a portion of them. The repertoire includes about 1,900,000 clones, approximately 95% of them detected once, and 0.9% to 1.5% sits in the top ten. Naive CD8 cells lacked CD45RO, underwent positive selection for CCR7 and left out terminally differentiated effector memory CD45RA+ cells. This receptor was obtained from a man aged 18 to 29 in good health. The chain joins TRBV6-5 to TRBJ2-7; possible D gene TRBD2, 5 bases. Sequencing was carried out using naive CD8+ T cells sorted from blood. CDR3 in DNA: TGTGCCAGCAGTTACTCTACGGGGAGCTCCTACGAGCAGTACTTC. Amino acid sequence: CASSYSTGSSYEQYF.